The source of this T cell receptor (beta chain) is a study of cytomegalovirus exposure and HLA in healthy donors. Study-wide findings and caveats: According to a subsequent analysis, TCR clusters identified in the first cohort showed a tendency to co-occur across the approximately 110 validation repertoires. High sensitivity and specificity were reportedly achieved when the classifier diagnosed cytomegalovirus status.

The CDR3 spans 18 residues. Trimming left V 0 bases short and J 0 bases short, with 15 bases between. Per germline, CDR1 LGHNA and CDR2 YNFKEQ. A remark on this clone: No antigen is known for it.

Here immunoSEQ multiplex PCR was the method, and the copy in TCRdb shows in-frame clones only, minus some. The repertoire includes about 82,000 clones, 95% of them detected once, and about 0.7% sits in the top ten. V and J are TRBV4-2 and TRBJ1-3; the D is unclear. The sequence was collected from a woman aged 18-29 years in good health and CMV-seronegative. Material: PBMCs. CDR3 residues: CASSQEWAGMSSGNTIYF. The DNA for the CDR3 is TGTGCCAGCAGCCAAGAATGGGCAGGCATGAGCTCTGGAAACACCATATATTTT.